The T cell receptor beta chain under discussion was sequenced for a study of T-cell reconstitution after alpha-beta-depleted transplantation in children. Study-level points and caveats: Counts and diversity of T cells one year after transplant came mostly from newly produced T cells.

Using unique molecular identifiers, the investigators prepared the TCRbeta library. TCRdb reanalysed the PCR reads using MiXCR and keeps one entry per CDR3 protein. The data show around 200,000 distinct CDR3 sequences, around 9.9% seen once. With 5 bases clipped from V and 5 bases from J, the junction kept 8 bases outside the gene matches. The CDR3 length is 16 residues. The germline gives CDR1 SGHRS, CDR2 YFSETQ. This clonotype was detected many times. No antigen is known for it. The V call is TRBV5-1, the J call TRBJ2-1; 12 bases fit TRBD2. The sequencing here drew on PBMCs, taken before TCRalphabeta/CD19-depleted stem cell transplant. The TCR originated in a child in the first two years of life with acute myeloid leukemia, due to receive a stem cell transplant. CDR3 coding DNA: TGCGCCAGCAGTCCTAGACTAGCGGGAGTTGACAATGAGCAGTTCTTC. It encodes CASSPRLAGVDNEQFF. Drawing the rest from reference TRBV5-1 and TRBJ2-1, the complete variable domain is KAGVTQTPRYLIKTRGQQVTLSCSPISGHRSVSWYQQTPGQGLQFLFEYFSETQRNKGNFPGRFSGRQFSNSRSEMNVSTLELGDSALYLCASSPRLAGVDNEQFFGPGTRLTVL.